The rows below give T cell receptor beta chains drawn from one sample of a study of blood T cell repertoires in COVID-19. Here immunoSEQ multiplex PCR was the method, and the copy in TCRdb shows in-frame clones only, minus some. The sample contains 200,000 to 250,000 clones, about 87% of which appear only once. The sample consisted of peripheral blood. The receptors stem from a man aged 55 to 69 with acute or convalescent COVID-19. CDR3s include the opening cysteine and the closing phenylalanine or tryptophan. Fields, in order: CDR3 protein, V gene.

CASTRRSMNTEAFF,TRBV3-1/TRBV3-2
CASSSREHTNTEAFF,TRBV9
CARSLWCLGLHSYEQYF,TRBV5-3
CASTSPGQGLGRTEAFF,TRBV28
CASSPLDRVSYEQYF,TRBV18
CSVRGNTGELFF,TRBV29-1
CASSNAAGTSFRTQYF,TRBV6-2/TRBV6-3
CASSSGGLNTEAFF,TRBV6-5
CASSSTGHGHFNYGYTF,TRBV7-9
CASSQGPNTEAFF,TRBV14
CASSLQDYGYTF,TRBV6-2/TRBV6-3
CASSSRGLAGFEETQYF,TRBV9
CASSLRGSSNQPQHF,TRBV5-6
CTNLGGVGYTF,TRBV20-1
CASSLGWGRNQPQHF,TRBV7-2
CASSKAGRDQETQYF,TRBV21-1
CATSSQGETEAFF,TRBV15
CASSSGGSGNQPQHF,TRBV5-1
CASSHYTEAFF,TRBV19
CASSRRDSQDTQYF,TRBV6-6
CAISFGTGGYEQYF,TRBV10-3
CASSLDRERETQYF,TRBV7-9
CASSPGGGPSSPLHF,TRBV7-9
CASSLRTGGGYTF,TRBV6-5
CATQADLSSYEQYF,TRBV2
CASSQQGNTEAFF,TRBV5-6
CASSLGGSSPLHF,TRBV7-9
CASSPKSTDTQYF,TRBV7-9
CATQKQMNTEAFF,TRBV24-1
CASSATSSYEQYF,TRBV25-1
CASAGLPISYEQYF,TRBV18
CASSHLGLGGRTGTEAFF,TRBV6-4
CASSLTISLDEQFF,TRBV7-9
CASSFRGGRGNEQFF,TRBV7-6
CASSLVAGYEVEQFF,TRBV7-6
CATRERQGAGEKLFF,TRBV15
CASSSGTGVSNQPQHF,TRBV7-2
CASSRGTASGYTF,TRBV9
CSVGTGVNTEAFF,TRBV29-1
CASKFPGTGHIGYTF,TRBV19
CASSSPGTGDEQYF,TRBV11-3
CASSQEHRVNTEAFF,TRBV14
CASMGVTGYNEQFF,TRBV19
CASRERTSGGNEQFF,TRBV5-1
CASSQGTGGRGEQFF,TRBV7-2
CASSLVGQLSSGANVLTF,TRBV7-2
CASSFKGQGSYGYTF,TRBV27
CASSLLATRGANVLTF,TRBV7-2
CASSKGLAGAGPYNEQFF,TRBV6-2/TRBV6-3
CACASGGEQYF,TRBV30
CASSLRGSSGGQGNEQFF,TRBV19
CASSDNWDTHYGYTF,TRBV6-5
CASSLDGRTRGDTQYF,TRBV7-2
CASSQNGGAGQETQYF,TRBV4-1
CASSSPGQGFTEAFF,TRBV28
CASSLLSGSGQPQHF,TRBV27
CASSLEGLRSYEQYF,TRBV5-1
CASSQRSGGDYGYTF,TRBV23-1
CASSPRPGTGLRAYEQYF,TRBV9
CASRAAGDSNQPQHF,TRBV27